A single sample gave rise to the 15 T cell receptor beta chains below, sequenced in a study of blood T cell repertoires in COVID-19. The assay was immunoSEQ multiplex PCR, and TCRdb's table has in-frame clones only and misses some. The sample contains some 300,000 clones, about 87% of which appear only once. The sequenced material came from peripheral blood. These receptors came from a man aged 70 or older with acute or convalescent COVID-19.

The V call is TRBV5-1, the J call TRBJ2-1; 11 nucleotides agree with TRBD2. Germline V gene data show CDR1 as SGHRS and CDR2 as YFSETQ. The trim removed 2 bases at V and 7 bases at J, leaving 11 bases unmatched. The CDR3 has 17 residues. The CDR3 nucleotides are TGCGCCAGCAGCTTCCCGGTAGCGGGAGGGCCTCCGAATGAGCAGTTCTTC. Protein: CASSFPVAGGPPNEQFF.

This chain links TRBV6-5 with TRBJ2-7; D is unclear. This CDR3 has 12 residues. With 11 bases removed from V and 1 base from J, the gap between germline ends came to 12 bases. CDR1 is MNHEY and CDR2 is SVGAGI in the germline V gene. CDR3 in amino acids: CAAGLISYEQYF. The CDR3 DNA reads as TGTGCCGCTGGGCTGATTTCCTACGAGCAGTACTTC.

The chain employs TRBV12-5 and TRBJ1-4, with D possibly matching TRBD1 (6 bases). The length of the CDR3 is 16 residues. Trimming stripped 0 bases from V and 8 bases from J, with 16 bases between. Germline loops: CDR1 LGHNT, CDR2 FRNRAP. This CDR3 reads CASGLVRLTGGEKLFF. Here the CDR3 DNA reads TGTGCTAGTGGTTTGGTACGGTTGACAGGCGGAGAAAAACTGTTTTTT.

In this sample, this clone turned up a few times. The V call is TRBV2, the J call TRBJ1-5; perhaps TRBD1 as D (5 bases). Germline V gene sequence: CDR1 SNHLY, CDR2 FYNNEI. V was trimmed by 6 bases and J by 2 bases, leaving 14 bases between them. This CDR3 contains 15 residues. In DNA form, the CDR3 reads TGTGCCAGCAGGAAGGACAAGGCGGGCAATCAGCCCCAGCATTTT. It codes for CASRKDKAGNQPQHF.

This clone occurred once. V usage is TRBV3-1 (or the pseudogene TRBV3-2) and J usage is TRBJ2-3; D possibly corresponds to TRBD2 (6 bases). This CDR3 is 12 amino acids long. V lost 8 bases, J lost 5 bases, and 11 bases lay in between. Germline V lookup: CDR1 LGHDT, CDR2 YNNKEL (reference sequence). The CDR3 bases are TGTGCCAGCGCCGGGGGAGGAGATACGCAGTATTTT. It specifies CASAGGGDTQYF.

A remark on this clone: An end of the junction differs from the germline gene, which may be a read error. The V and J genes are TRBV6-2 or TRBV6-3 and TRBJ2-5, with 11 positions matching TRBD1. The V gene's germline CDR1 is MNHEY and CDR2 SVGEGT. CDR3 size: 13 residues. For the CDR3, the DNA is TGTGCCAGCAGTTACTCCGGGGGACAGGGGGGCCACTTC. Encoded protein: CASSYSGGQGGHF.

The V and J genes are TRBV3-1 (or the pseudogene TRBV3-2) and TRBJ2-1; 11 positions match TRBD2. With V trimmed by 2 bases and J by 2 bases, 8 bases remained unmatched. Germline V gene sequence: CDR1 LGHDT, CDR2 YNNKEL (reference sequence). The length of the CDR3 is 18 residues. DNA for the CDR3: TGTGCCAGCAGCCAAAGCCCTGGGACTAGCGGAACCTACAATGAGCAGTTCTTC. As protein: CASSQSPGTSGTYNEQFF.

This clone has a single count. The gene calls are TRBV19 and TRBJ1-2; TRBD1 agrees at 11 bases. Germline V gives CDR1 LNHDA, CDR2 SQIVND (reference sequence). V dropped 3 bases and J dropped 6; count of bases not matched to a gene: 6. The CDR3 sequence is 15 residues long. CDR3 coding DNA: TGTGCCAGTAGTATGGGACAGGGGGAATATAATGGCTACACCTTC. Translating it yields CASSMGQGEYNGYTF.

This chain links TRBV11-2 with TRBJ2-7; 9 bases are a match to TRBD1. CDR3 size: 17 residues. Trimming removed 5 bases from V and 2 bases from J; junction bases left unmatched: 13. CDR1 and CDR2 (germline): SGHAT, FQNNGV. The CDR3 here is CASSRLGTGSGTYEQYF. The CDR3 DNA reads TGTGCCAGCAGCCGACTCGGGACAGGGAGCGGCACCTACGAGCAGTACTTC.

This chain joins TRBV9 and TRBJ1-3; possible D gene TRBD1, 5 bases. This CDR3 has 15 amino acids. Germline lookup yields CDR1 SGDLS and CDR2 YYNGEE. The V gene lost 2 bases and the J gene lost 6 bases, with 15 bases spanning the gap. CDR3 in amino acids: CASSVSDRSLNTIYF. In DNA form, the CDR3 reads TGTGCCAGCAGCGTTTCTGACAGATCTCTAAACACCATATATTTT.

This chain joins TRBV10-3 and TRBJ2-5; D perhaps matches TRBD2 (5 bases). In germline, CDR1 is ENHRY, CDR2 SYGVKD. Deletions cut 2 bases from V and 5 bases from J, with 6 bases between. There are 12 residues in the CDR3. In DNA form, the CDR3 reads TGTGCCATCAGTGAGAGGAGGGAGACCCAGTACTTC. Encoded protein: CAISERRETQYF.

The chain uses TRBV30 and TRBJ1-4, with D perhaps matching TRBD1 (5 bases). The germline V gene encodes CDR1 GTSNPN and CDR2 SVGIG (reference sequence). The CDR3 loop spans 14 amino acids. The V end was cut by 0 bases, the J end by 7 bases, with 12 bases between. CDR3 in DNA: TGTGCCTGGAGTGTACGGGCCACAGGTGAAAAACTGTTTTTT. As protein: CAWSVRATGEKLFF.

The chain recombines TRBV5-4 with TRBJ2-5; 11 nucleotides align to TRBD1. The CDR3 runs to 16 residues. Germline V gives CDR1 SGHNT, CDR2 YYREEE (reference sequence). Losses at the gene ends were 4 bases for V and 4 bases for J; bases not matched to a gene: 9. The CDR3 sequence is CASSLPGDRGTETQYF. The DNA for the CDR3 is TGTGCCAGCAGCCTACCGGGGGACAGGGGGACAGAGACCCAGTACTTC.

This sequence joins TRBV5-1 and TRBJ2-7, with 7 nucleotides matching TRBD1. Trimming cost V 0 bases and J 3 bases; bases outside gene matches: 0. The CDR3 has 13 residues. Germline CDR1 reads SGHRS; CDR2 reads YFSETQ. CDR3 sequence reads: CASSLDRGYEQYF. The CDR3 DNA reads TGCGCCAGCAGCTTGGACAGGGGCTACGAGCAGTACTTC.

This clone was seen more than once but under ten times. The V gene is TRBV5-6, the J gene TRBJ2-2; the match to TRBD1 covers 7 bases. Looked up from germline, CDR1 is SGHDT and CDR2 is YYEEEE. Trimming at V came to 4 bases and at J to 7 bases, leaving 7 bases not matched to a gene. This CDR3 contains 14 residues. The CDR3 DNA sequence: TGTGCCAGCAGCATACGACAGGGTAACGGGGAGCTGTTTTTT. It specifies CASSIRQGNGELFF.